This T cell receptor (beta chain) is drawn from a study of liver allograft versus peripheral blood T cells. Study summary: Recipients' peripheral blood served as the comparator for T cell receptor repertoires in transplanted livers.

Points from the study as a whole: Reports indicated that T cell receptor repertoires inside liver allografts differed from those in peripheral blood.

This clonotype is labeled large. Its antigen is as yet unknown. MiXCR was run by TCRdb on the reads, yielding one entry per CDR3 protein. The sample includes about 1,000 distinct CDR3 sequences, roughly 20% seen only once; the top ten take 15%. Germline V gene lookup returns CDR1 KGHSH and CDR2 LQKENI. V was pared by 2 bases and J by 5 bases, with 7 bases of the junction left unmatched. The CDR3 consists of 15 residues. The rearrangement joins TRBV18 to TRBJ2-5, with 8 nucleotides matching TRBD1. This receptor was taken from a human patient who had a liver transplant. The T cells may come from the graft donor. The CDR3 DNA sequence: TGTGCCAGCTCACCATTGGGACAGGTGGGCGAGACCCAGTACTTC. This encodes CASSPLGQVGETQYF. The full variable domain, with the rest looked up from reference TRBV18 and TRBJ2-5, is NAGVMQNPRHLVRRRGQEARLRCSPMKGHSHVYWYRQLPEEGLKFMVYLQKENIIDESGMPKERFSAEFPKEGPSILRIQQVVRGDSAAYFCASSPLGQVGETQYFGPGTRLLVL.